The rows below give T cell receptor beta chains drawn from one sample of a study of shared clonotypes between healthy human individuals. Assay: immunoSEQ multiplex PCR; the TCRdb copy retains only in-frame clones and omits some. The sample contains millions of clones, just under 95% of which appear only once. The source material was naive CD8+ T cells sorted from blood. The receptors originated from a man aged 18 to 29 in good health. Each CDR3 is given with its conserved first and last residue. D genes are given only for firm matches. Size is omitted from some rows. Given values are once, few, many or a class for expanded clones.

CDR3 DNA | CDR3 protein | clone size | J gene | V gene | D gene
TGTGCCAGCAGCTTACCAGCTACCGGGACCTCCTCCTACGAGCAGTACTTC | CASSLPATGTSSYEQYF | . | TRBJ2-7 | TRBV7-8 | .
TGTGCCAGTAGTATCGGAGCATCCTACGAGCAGTACTTC | CASSIGASYEQYF | . | TRBJ2-7 | TRBV19 | .
TGTGCCAGCAGCTCGTACACCGGGACAGGGGTCGAAAAACTGTTTTTT | CASSSYTGTGVEKLFF | . | TRBJ1-4 | TRBV13 | TRBD1
TGTGCCAGCAGGGACTGGAACACCGGGGAGCTGTTTTTT | CASRDWNTGELFF | . | TRBJ2-2 | TRBV11-2 | .
TGTGCCAGCAGTTACGCGGGACAGCAGAACACCGGGGAGCTGTTTTTT | CASSYAGQQNTGELFF | . | TRBJ2-2 | TRBV6-6 | .
TGCGCCAGCAGCCTCCACGGGGCAGATACGCAGTATTTT | CASSLHGADTQYF | . | TRBJ2-3 | TRBV4-1 | .
TGTGCCAGTAGTCCACTAAAGGGGACAGGGAGACGTGACGGGGAGCTGTTTTTT | CASSPLKGTGRRDGELFF | . | TRBJ2-2 | TRBV19 | TRBD1
TGTGCCAGCAGCTTAGCTGGACGGGGGGGCGACGAGCAGTACTTC | CASSLAGRGGDEQYF | . | TRBJ2-7 | TRBV7-9 | TRBD2
TGTGCCAGCAAACCCTTAACGGTCTCCGACTCTGGAAACACCATATATTTT | CASKPLTVSDSGNTIYF | . | TRBJ1-3 | TRBV9 | .
TGTGCCAGCAGTCCGACTAGCGGGGACACAGATACGCAGTATTTT | CASSPTSGDTDTQYF | . | TRBJ2-3 | TRBV27 | TRBD2
TGTGCCAGCTCACCCGAGGGGACAGGGGGATCACCCCTCCACTTT | CASSPEGTGGSPLHF | few | TRBJ1-6 | TRBV6-1 | TRBD1
TGTGCCAGCTCACCCCGAGCGGGAGTTGAAGATACGCAGTATTTT | CASSPRAGVEDTQYF | . | TRBJ2-3 | TRBV18 | TRBD2
TGCGCCAGCAGCCAAGATTATCGGCTCCTCTCCGAGCAGTACTTC | CASSQDYRLLSEQYF | . | TRBJ2-7 | TRBV4-3 | .
TGTGCCAGCAGTGAAGCGGTCAGACAGACTAATGAAAAACTGTTTTTT | CASSEAVRQTNEKLFF | once | TRBJ1-4 | TRBV6-1 | .
TGTGCCAGCAGCCCCAGGGGACAGAGCTCCTACAATGAGCAGTTCTTC | CASSPRGQSSYNEQFF | . | TRBJ2-1 | TRBV7-9 | TRBD1
TGTGCCAGCAGTCCGATCAACTCCCAAGAGACCCAGTACTTC | CASSPINSQETQYF | . | TRBJ2-5 | TRBV27 | .
TGTGCCAGCAGCGTCGGACTAGTAACCTACAATGAGCAGTTCTTC | CASSVGLVTYNEQFF | . | TRBJ2-1 | TRBV9 | TRBD2
TGTGCCAGCAGAGGGGGGGGTCATTACGAGCAGTACTTC | CASRGGGHYEQYF | . | TRBJ2-7 | TRBV27 | .
TGTGCCAGCAGCGACAGGCATGTGGAGCAGTACTTC | CASSDRHVEQYF | . | TRBJ2-7 | TRBV7-9 | .
TGCGCCAGCAGCTACCTCGGGGCCGGGGAGCTGTTTTTT | CASSYLGAGELFF | . | TRBJ2-2 | TRBV5-1 | .
TGTGCCAGCAGCCGGTCGGGACAGGGGAACACTGAAGCTTTCTTT | CASSRSGQGNTEAFF | . | TRBJ1-1 | TRBV13 | TRBD1
TGTGCCAGCATTGAACAGGAGAGCTCCTATAATTCACCCCTCCACTTT | CASIEQESSYNSPLHF | . | TRBJ1-6 | TRBV2 | .
TGTGCCAGCAGTTCAGGGACAGTCAACGAGCAGTACTTC | CASSSGTVNEQYF | . | TRBJ2-7 | TRBV28 | TRBD1
TGTGCCAGCAGCTTAGTGGGCAGCAGCACAGATACGCAGTATTTT | CASSLVGSSTDTQYF | . | TRBJ2-3 | TRBV11-1 | .
TGTGCCATCAGTGACCCTAGCGGGACCTACGAGCAGTACTTC | CAISDPSGTYEQYF | once | TRBJ2-7 | TRBV10-3 | TRBD2
TGTGCCAGCAGTGAACTACTCTTGGGACAGGGGGTATTCATTCAGTACTTC | CASSELLLGQGVFIQYF | . | TRBJ2-4 | TRBV2 | TRBD1
TGTGCCTGGAGAGGCAGGGCGGGGGGCTACACCTTC | CAWRGRAGGYTF | . | TRBJ1-2 | TRBV30 | .
TGTGCCAGCAGCTTTGACGGGTTTAGTGAGCAGTTCTTC | CASSFDGFSEQFF | . | TRBJ2-1 | TRBV7-2 | .
TGTGCCAGCCGAGCTGGGGGAGGCGAGCAGTACTTC | CASRAGGGEQYF | . | TRBJ2-7 | TRBV7-9 | .
TGTGCCAGCACCGGACAGGCAAACTATGGCTACACCTTC | CASTGQANYGYTF | . | TRBJ1-2 | TRBV21-1 | .
TGTGCCAGCAGTTACAGAGAGACCTACGAGCAGTACTTC | CASSYRETYEQYF | . | TRBJ2-7 | TRBV6-5 | .
TGCGCCAGCAGCTTGGTGGGGGACTCCTACGAGCAGTACTTC | CASSLVGDSYEQYF | . | TRBJ2-7 | TRBV5-1 | .
TGTGCCTGGAGTGTAGGGTCCGGGACTGAAGCTTTCTTT | CAWSVGSGTEAFF | . | TRBJ1-1 | TRBV30 | .
TGTGCCAGTAGTTCCCGAGGACAGTCCGGAGTGCCCCTCCACTTT | CASSSRGQSGVPLHF | . | TRBJ1-6 | TRBV19 | .
TGTGCCAGCAATATCCCGTTTGGGAACACTGAAGCTTTCTTT | CASNIPFGNTEAFF | . | TRBJ1-1 | TRBV2 | .
TGTGCCAGCAGTCATCCGGACAGGGAGGACTACACCTTC | CASSHPDREDYTF | . | TRBJ1-2 | TRBV7-9 | TRBD1
TGTGCCAGCAGTACGCAGGGCGCCTACGAGCAGTACTTC | CASSTQGAYEQYF | . | TRBJ2-7 | TRBV27 | .
TGCAGCGTCGAACAGGGGCCCAAAGAGACCCAGTACTTC | CSVEQGPKETQYF | few | TRBJ2-5 | TRBV29-1 | TRBD1
TGTGCCAGCAGCCCGGACAGGGGGTTGGGGGGCAATCAGCCCCAGCATTTT | CASSPDRGLGGNQPQHF | . | TRBJ1-5 | TRBV28 | TRBD1
TGCGCCAGCAGTGAGTCTCCGGCCCAAGAGACCCAGTACTTC | CASSESPAQETQYF | few | TRBJ2-5 | TRBV10-1 | .
TGTGCCAGCAGCTTGGCGGCAAGCACAGATACGCAGTATTTT | CASSLAASTDTQYF | . | TRBJ2-3 | TRBV5-6 | .
TGTGCCAGTAGTATCTACGGGGATGGGTACAATGAGCAGTTCTTC | CASSIYGDGYNEQFF | many | TRBJ2-1 | TRBV19 | .
TGTGCCAGCAGCTTAGAAGGGGCAGGGGGCTTCTACGAGCAGTACTTC | CASSLEGAGGFYEQYF | few | TRBJ2-7 | TRBV11-2 | TRBD1